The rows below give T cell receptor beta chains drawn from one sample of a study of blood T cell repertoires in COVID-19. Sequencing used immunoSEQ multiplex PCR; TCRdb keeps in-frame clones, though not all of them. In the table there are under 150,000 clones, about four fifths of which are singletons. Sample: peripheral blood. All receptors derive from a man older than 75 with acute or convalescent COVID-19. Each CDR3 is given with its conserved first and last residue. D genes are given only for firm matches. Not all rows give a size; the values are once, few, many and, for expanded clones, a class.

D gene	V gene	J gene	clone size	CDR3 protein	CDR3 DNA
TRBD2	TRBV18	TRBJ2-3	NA	CASSPVAGGTDTQYF	TGTGCCAGCTCACCAGTCGCGGGGGGCACAGATACGCAGTATTTT
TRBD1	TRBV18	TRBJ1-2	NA	CASSGFGTAENGYTF	TGTGCCAGCTCTGGTTTTGGGACAGCGGAGAATGGCTACACCTTC
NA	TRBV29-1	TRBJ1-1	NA	CSVVRRGGTEAFF	TGCAGCGTTGTTAGGAGGGGAGGCACTGAAGCTTTCTTT
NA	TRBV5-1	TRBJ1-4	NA	CASRGADNEKLFF	TGCGCCAGCCGGGGGGCGGATAATGAAAAACTGTTTTTT
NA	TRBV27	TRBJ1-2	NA	CASSLRAGYGYTF	TGTGCCAGCAGTTTGCGGGCGGGCTATGGCTACACCTTC
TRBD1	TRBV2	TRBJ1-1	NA	CASSAGTGRWIVEAFF	TGTGCCAGCAGTGCCGGGACAGGGCGGTGGATAGTCGAAGCTTTCTTT
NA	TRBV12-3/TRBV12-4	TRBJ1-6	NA	CASSSDYRPLHF	TGTGCCAGCAGCTCTGACTATAGACCCCTCCACTTT
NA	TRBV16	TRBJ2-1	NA	CASSQSGEDEQFF	TGTGCCAGCAGCCAATCCGGGGAGGATGAGCAGTTCTTC
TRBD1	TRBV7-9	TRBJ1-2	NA	CASSPHLGGQGRNYGYTF	TGTGCCAGCAGCCCTCACCTGGGGGGACAGGGGAGGAACTATGGCTACACCTTC
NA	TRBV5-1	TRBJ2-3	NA	CASSLVARTDTQYF	TGCGCCAGCAGCTTGGTGGCCCGCACAGATACGCAGTATTTT
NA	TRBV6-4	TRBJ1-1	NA	CASSITGSTEAFF	TGTGCCAGCAGCATAACAGGATCCACTGAAGCTTTCTTT
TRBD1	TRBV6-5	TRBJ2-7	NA	CASRAGTGFREQYF	TGTGCCAGCAGGGCCGGGACAGGGTTCCGCGAGCAGTACTTC
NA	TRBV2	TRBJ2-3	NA	CASSGQPTDTQYF	TGTGCCAGCAGTGGACAGCCCACAGATACGCAGTATTTT
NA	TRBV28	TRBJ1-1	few	CASSFSRGGSSEAFF	TGTGCCAGCAGTTTTTCTAGGGGGGGTTCGTCTGAAGCTTTCTTT
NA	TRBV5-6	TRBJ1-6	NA	CASSLWAELNSPLHF	TGTGCCAGCAGCTTGTGGGCAGAGCTTAATTCACCCCTCCACTTT
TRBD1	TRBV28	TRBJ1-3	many	CASSSGTGPFSGNTIYF	TGTGCCAGCAGTTCTGGGACAGGGCCATTCTCTGGAAACACCATATATTTT
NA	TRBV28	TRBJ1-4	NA	CASSLGGLPGSNEKLFF	TGTGCCAGCAGTTTAGGGGGACTCCCCGGCAGTAATGAAAAACTGTTTTTT
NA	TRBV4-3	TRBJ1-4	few	CASSQDYTAGNEKLFF	TGCGCCAGCAGCCAAGATTATACAGCGGGTAATGAAAAACTGTTTTTT
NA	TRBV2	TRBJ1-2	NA	CASSETRGDGYTF	TGTGCCAGCAGTGAAACCCGGGGGGATGGCTACACCTTC
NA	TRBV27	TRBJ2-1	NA	CASSFGLSYNEQFF	TGTGCCAGCAGTTTTGGGCTTTCCTACAATGAGCAGTTCTTC
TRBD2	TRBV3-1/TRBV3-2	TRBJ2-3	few	CASSQVSRGGPNTQYF	TGTGCCAGCAGCCAAGTAAGCCGGGGGGGCCCAAATACGCAGTATTTT
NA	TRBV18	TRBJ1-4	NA	CASSPYTGTQEKLFF	TGTGCCAGCTCACCCTACACCGGGACACAGGAAAAACTGTTTTTT
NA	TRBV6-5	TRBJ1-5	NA	CASRLTIYSNQPQHF	TGTGCCAGCAGGCTGACAATCTATAGCAATCAGCCCCAGCATTTT
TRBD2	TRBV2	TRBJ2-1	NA	CASSAEGSGAYNEQFF	TGTGCCAGCAGTGCCGAGGGTAGCGGGGCATACAATGAGCAGTTCTTC